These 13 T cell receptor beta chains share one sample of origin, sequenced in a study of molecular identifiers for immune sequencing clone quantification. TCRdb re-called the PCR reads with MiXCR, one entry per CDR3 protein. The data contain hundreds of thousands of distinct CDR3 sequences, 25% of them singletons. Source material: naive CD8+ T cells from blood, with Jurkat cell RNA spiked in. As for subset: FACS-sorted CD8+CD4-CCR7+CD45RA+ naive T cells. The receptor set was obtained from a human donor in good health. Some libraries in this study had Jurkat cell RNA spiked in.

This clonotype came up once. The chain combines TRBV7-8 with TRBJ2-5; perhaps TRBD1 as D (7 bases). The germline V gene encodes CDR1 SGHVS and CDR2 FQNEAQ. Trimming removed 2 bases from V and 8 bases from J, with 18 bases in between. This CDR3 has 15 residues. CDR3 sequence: CASSLSSGGQDTQYF. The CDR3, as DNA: TGTGCCAGCAGCTTATCATCAGGGGGGCAGGACACCCAGTACTTC.

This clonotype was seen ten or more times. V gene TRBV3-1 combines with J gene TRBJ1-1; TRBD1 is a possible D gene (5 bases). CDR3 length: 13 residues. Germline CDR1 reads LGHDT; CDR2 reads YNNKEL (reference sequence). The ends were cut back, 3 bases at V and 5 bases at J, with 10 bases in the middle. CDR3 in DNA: TGTGCCAGCAGCCAGGGGGGGTGGACTGAAGCTTTCTTT. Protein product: CASSQGGWTEAFF.

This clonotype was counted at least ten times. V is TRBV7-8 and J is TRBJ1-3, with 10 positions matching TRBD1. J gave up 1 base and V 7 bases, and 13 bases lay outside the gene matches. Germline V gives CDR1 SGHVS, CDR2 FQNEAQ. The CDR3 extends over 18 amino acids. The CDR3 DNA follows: TGTGCCAGCACGTACATCGGACAGGGGGGCCGGTCTGGAAACACCATATATTTT. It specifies CASTYIGQGGRSGNTIYF.

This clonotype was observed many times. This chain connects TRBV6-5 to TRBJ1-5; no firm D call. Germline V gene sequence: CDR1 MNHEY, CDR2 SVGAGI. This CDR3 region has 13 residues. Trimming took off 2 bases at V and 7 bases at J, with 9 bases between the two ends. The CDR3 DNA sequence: TGTGCCAGCAGTTACGGGAGCAGGCAGCCCCAGCATTTT. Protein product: CASSYGSRQPQHF.

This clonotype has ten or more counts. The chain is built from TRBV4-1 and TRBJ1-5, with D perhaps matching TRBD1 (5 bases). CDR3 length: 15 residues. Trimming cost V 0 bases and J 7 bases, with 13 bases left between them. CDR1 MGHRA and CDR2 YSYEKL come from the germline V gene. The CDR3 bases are TGCGCCAGCAGCCAAGATAACGGGCCAGGGCAGCCCCAGCATTTT. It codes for CASSQDNGPGQPQHF.

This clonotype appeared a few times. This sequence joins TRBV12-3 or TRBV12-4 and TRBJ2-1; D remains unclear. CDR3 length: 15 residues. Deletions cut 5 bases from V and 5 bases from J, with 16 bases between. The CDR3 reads CASSLGPQAHNEQFF. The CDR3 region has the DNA TGTGCCAGCAGTCTCGGACCTCAAGCCCACAATGAGCAGTTCTTC.

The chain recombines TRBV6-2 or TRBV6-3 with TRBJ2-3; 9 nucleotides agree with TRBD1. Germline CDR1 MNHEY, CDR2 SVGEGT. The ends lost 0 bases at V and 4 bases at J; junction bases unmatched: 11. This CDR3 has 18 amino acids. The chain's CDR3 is CASSYSAENTGGADTQYF. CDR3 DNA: TGTGCCAGCAGTTACTCGGCCGAAAACACAGGGGGCGCAGATACGCAGTATTTT.

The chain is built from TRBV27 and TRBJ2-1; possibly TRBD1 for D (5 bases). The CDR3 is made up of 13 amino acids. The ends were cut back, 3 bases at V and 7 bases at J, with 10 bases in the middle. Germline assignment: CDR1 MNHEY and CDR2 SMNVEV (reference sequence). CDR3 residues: CASSFVAGNEQFF. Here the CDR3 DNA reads TGTGCCAGCAGTTTCGTGGCAGGGAATGAGCAGTTCTTC.

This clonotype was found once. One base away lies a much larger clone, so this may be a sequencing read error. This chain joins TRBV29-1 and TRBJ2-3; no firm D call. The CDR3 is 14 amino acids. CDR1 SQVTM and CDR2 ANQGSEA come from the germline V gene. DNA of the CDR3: TGCGGCGTCCTACATGGAAGCAGCACAGATACGCAGTATTTT. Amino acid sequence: CGVLHGSSTDTQYF.

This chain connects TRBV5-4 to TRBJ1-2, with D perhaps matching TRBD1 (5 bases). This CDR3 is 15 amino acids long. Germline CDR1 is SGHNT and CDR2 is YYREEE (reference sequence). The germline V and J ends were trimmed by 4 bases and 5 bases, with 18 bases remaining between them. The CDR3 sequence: CASSEPGRLRYGYTF. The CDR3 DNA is TGTGCCAGCAGCGAACCGGGACGGCTTAGATATGGCTACACCTTC.

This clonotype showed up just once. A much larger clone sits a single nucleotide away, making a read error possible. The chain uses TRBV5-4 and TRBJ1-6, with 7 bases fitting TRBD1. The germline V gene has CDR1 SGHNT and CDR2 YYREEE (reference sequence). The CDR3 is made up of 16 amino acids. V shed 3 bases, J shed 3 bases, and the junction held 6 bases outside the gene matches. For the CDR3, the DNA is TGTGCCAGCAGCTATTGGACAGGAATCTATAATTCACCCCTCCACTTT. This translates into CASSYWTGIYNSPLHF.

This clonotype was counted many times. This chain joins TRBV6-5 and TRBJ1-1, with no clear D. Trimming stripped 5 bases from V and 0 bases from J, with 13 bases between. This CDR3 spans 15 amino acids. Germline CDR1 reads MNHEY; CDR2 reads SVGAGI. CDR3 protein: CASSPEEGLNTEAFF. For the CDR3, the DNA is TGTGCCAGCAGTCCCGAAGAGGGCTTGAACACTGAAGCTTTCTTT.

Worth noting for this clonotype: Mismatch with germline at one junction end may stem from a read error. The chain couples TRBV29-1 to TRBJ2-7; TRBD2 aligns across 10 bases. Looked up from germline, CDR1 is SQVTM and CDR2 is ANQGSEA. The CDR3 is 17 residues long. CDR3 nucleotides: TGCAGCGTCCACGGGAACTTAGCGGGAGGCGACTCCTACGAGCAGTACTTT. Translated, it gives CSVHGNLAGGDSYEQYF.